The sequence of this T cell receptor beta chain was determined in a study of blood T cell repertoires in COVID-19. The CDR3 spans 17 residues. The germline V gene encodes CDR1 LGHDT and CDR2 YNNKEL (reference sequence). Trimming at V came to 1 base and at J to 7 bases, leaving 13 bases not matched to a gene. Profiling relied on immunoSEQ multiplex PCR, and the TCRdb table lists in-frame clones only, not all of them. The sample has around 230,000 clones, around 84% seen once. Sequencing was performed on peripheral blood. The source is a man aged 35 to 55 who had recovered from COVID-19. The V call is TRBV3-1 (or the pseudogene TRBV3-2), the J call TRBJ2-3; 8 nucleotides line up with TRBD2. CDR3 DNA sequence: TGTGCCAGCAGCCAAGTATTCCTGACCCGGGGGGGGAATACGCAGTATTTT. Translation: CASSQVFLTRGGNTQYF.